Sequencing of this T cell receptor (beta chain) was carried out in a study of OX40 agonist ivuxolimab in advanced cancers. The protocol was immunoSEQ multiplex PCR, while the TCRdb copy is restricted to in-frame clones and leaves out a portion. This table holds more than 75,000 clones, around 84% found once. This CDR3 region has 12 residues. Germline V gives CDR1 SQVTM, CDR2 ANQGSEA. Trimming left V 3 bases short and J 5 bases short, with 10 bases between. This chain links TRBV29-1 with TRBJ1-1; D is uncertain. The clonotype was recovered from an adult with an advanced solid tumor such as melanoma, head and neck, liver or kidney cancer. The sequencing here drew on CD4+ or CD8+ T cells sorted from blood, taken in a trial of the OX40 agonist ivuxolimab. In DNA form, the CDR3 reads TGCAGCGTTGATTTCCCCGGGACTGAAGCTTTCTTT. Translating it yields CSVDFPGTEAFF.